The 17 T cell receptor beta chains listed next were all sequenced from one sample in a study of cytomegalovirus exposure and HLA in healthy donors. PCR used 60 Vbeta primers and 13 Jbeta primers. Here immunoSEQ multiplex PCR was the method, and the copy in TCRdb shows in-frame clones only, minus some. Of about 130,000 clones listed, roughly 80% were seen once; the top ten hold about 3.9%. Material: PBMCs. These receptors originate from a young man in good health and CMV-seropositive.

J is TRBJ2-7 and V is TRBV15; D possibly corresponds to TRBD2 (5 bases). Trimming pared 8 bases from V and 5 bases from J, leaving 13 bases between. Germline loops: CDR1 LNHNV, CDR2 YYDKDF (reference sequence). The CDR3 contains 12 residues. Written as DNA, the CDR3 is TGTGCCACCTCCCTGGGGAGAAACGAGCAGTACTTC. Translated: CATSLGRNEQYF.

Concerning this clone: The junction and the germline gene differ at one end; a read error may be behind it. The identical CDR3 is also encoded by other nucleotide sequences in the sample. The gene calls are TRBV5-4 and TRBJ1-2; 10 nucleotides line up with TRBD1. CDR1 SGHNT and CDR2 YYREEE come from the germline V gene (reference sequence). This CDR3 is 15 amino acids long. This CDR3 is CASSEGTGANYGYTF. CDR3 DNA sequence: TGCGCCAGCAGCGAAGGGACAGGGGCTAACTATGGCTACACCTTC.

The V and J genes are TRBV27 and TRBJ2-7; D perhaps matches TRBD1 (6 bases). V lost 2 bases and J 5 bases, leaving 10 bases between the germline ends. This CDR3 contains 13 residues. Germline-derived CDR1 and CDR2 are MNHEY and SMNVEV (reference sequence). The CDR3 sequence: CASSLQGSHEQYF. CDR3 nucleotide sequence: TGTGCCAGCAGTTTACAGGGGTCCCACGAGCAGTACTTC.

To note about this clone: The junction departs from the called germline gene at one end, perhaps through a read error. The chain carries TRBV7-9 and TRBJ2-7, with D maybe TRBD1 (6 bases). CDR3 length equals 16 residues. Germline V gene lookup returns CDR1 SEHNR and CDR2 FQNEAQ (reference sequence). The CDR3 loop reads CSSSLATSGVGYEQYF. The CDR3 nucleotides read TGTTCCAGCAGCTTAGCTACTTCAGGGGTAGGCTACGAGCAGTACTTC.

This clone was observed once. The chain joins TRBV11-3 to TRBJ2-1, with D possibly TRBD1 on 5 matching bases. Germline assignment: CDR1 SGHNT and CDR2 YENEEA. The V and J ends lost 0 bases and 1 base respectively, with 19 bases between them. The CDR3 is 19 residues long. DNA for the CDR3: TGTGCCAGCAGCTTAGATCCTTGGGGCATGTTTCAGTCCTACAATGAGCAGTTCTTC. Its translation is CASSLDPWGMFQSYNEQFF.

The chain joins TRBV5-8 to TRBJ2-5; tentative D call: TRBD2 (6 bases). V lost 0 bases and J lost 0, with 15 bases in between. This CDR3 is built from 17 residues. Germline CDR1 and CDR2: SGHTS and YDEGEE. CDR3 DNA sequence: TGTGCCAGCAGCTTGGGTGGGCTAGCGAGGTACCAAGAGACCCAGTACTTC. Translating it yields CASSLGGLARYQETQYF.

In DNA form, the CDR3 reads TGTGCCAGCTCACCCCTCCGGGACAGTAGGGGCTACACCTTC. Its translation: CASSPLRDSRGYTF. The chain carries TRBV18 and TRBJ1-2; 7 bases agree with TRBD1. CDR3 length: 14 amino acids. Germline CDR1 and CDR2: KGHSH and LQKENI. J lost 8 bases, V lost 3 bases, and 9 bases had no gene match.

This rearrangement joins TRBV7-2 to TRBJ2-7, with 8 bases aligning to TRBD2. The length of the CDR3 is 15 residues. V gave up 2 bases and J gave up 3 bases; unmatched junction bases: 6. The germline V gene encodes CDR1 SGHTA and CDR2 FQGNSA. CDR3 in DNA: TGTGCCAGCAGCTTAACGATCAGCGGGAGCTACGAGCAGTACTTC. Residues: CASSLTISGSYEQYF.

This clone was found a few times. The chain joins TRBV14 to TRBJ1-3; D remains ambiguous. Germline loops: CDR1 SGHDN, CDR2 FVKESK. The CDR3 runs to 17 residues. V lost 1 base to trimming and J lost 2 bases, with 15 bases between them. CDR3 sequence: CASSQGSAYYAGNTIYF. In nucleotides, the CDR3 is TGTGCCAGCAGCCAAGGGTCGGCTTACTACGCTGGAAACACCATATATTTT. The full variable domain, completed using reference TRBV14 and TRBJ1-3, is EAGVTQFPSHSVIEKGQTVTLRCDPISGHDNLYWYRRVMGKEIKFLLHFVKESKQDESGMPNNRFLAERTGGTYSTLKVQPAELEDSGVYFCASSQGSAYYAGNTIYFGEGSWLTVV.

Here the CDR3 reads CASSHPEQGAYEQYF. The CDR3 nucleotides read TGCGCCAGCAGCCACCCGGAGCAGGGGGCCTACGAGCAGTACTTC. This chain connects TRBV5-1 to TRBJ2-7; the match to TRBD1 covers 7 bases. V shed 4 bases, J shed 2 bases, and the junction held 9 bases outside the gene matches. The CDR3 spans 15 residues. CDR1 is SGHRS and CDR2 is YFSETQ in the germline V gene.

CDR3 DNA: TGTGCCAGCTCACCACAGTGGACAGGGAGCTCCTACGAGCAGTACTTC. Translated: CASSPQWTGSSYEQYF. The chain is built from TRBV18 and TRBJ2-7; 8 bases map to TRBD1. This CDR3 is built from 16 residues. V lost 1 base to trimming and J lost 0 bases; unmatched junction nucleotides: 5. Per germline, CDR1 KGHSH and CDR2 LQKENI.

V usage is TRBV30 and J usage is TRBJ2-1; 9 positions match TRBD1. The CDR3 runs to 15 residues. Trimming at V came to 7 bases and at J to 4 bases, leaving 11 bases not matched to a gene. Per germline, CDR1 GTSNPN and CDR2 SVGIG (reference sequence). The CDR3 nucleotides are TGTGCCTCTCAGACAGGGGGTCGACCTTACAATGAGCAGTTCTTC. Its protein product is CASQTGGRPYNEQFF.

The J gene is TRBJ2-7, the V gene TRBV5-6; 8 bases agree with TRBD1. CDR1 is SGHDT, CDR2 YYEEEE, per germline. V was pared by 7 bases and J by 6 bases, with 9 bases of the junction left unmatched. This CDR3 comprises 13 residues. The CDR3 coding sequence is TGTGCCAGCCATAGGGACAGGAGGGGCGAGCAGTACTTC. Its protein product is CASHRDRRGEQYF.

V gene TRBV6-1 combines with J gene TRBJ1-5; D gene ambiguous. In germline, CDR1 is MNHNS, CDR2 SASEGT. CDR3 length: 13 amino acids. V shed 2 bases and J shed 1 base, with 3 bases lying between them. The CDR3 nucleotides read TGTGCCAGCAGTGAAATAAGCAATCAGCCCCAGCATTTT. Translated: CASSEISNQPQHF.

The V and J genes are TRBV5-6 and TRBJ1-5; D not certain. This CDR3 spans 15 amino acids. Germline V gene sequence: CDR1 SGHDT, CDR2 YYEEEE. V was clipped by 0 bases and J by 0 bases, with 7 bases between them. The CDR3 loop reads CASSLGTYSNQPQHF. For the CDR3, the DNA is TGTGCCAGCAGCTTGGGGACTTATAGCAATCAGCCCCAGCATTTT. Looking up the rest from reference TRBV5-6 and TRBJ1-5 gives the full variable domain: DAGVTQSPTHLIKTRGQQVTLRCSPKSGHDTVSWYQQALGQGPQFIFQYYEEEERQRGNFPDRFSGHQFPNYSSELNVNALLLGDSALYLCASSLGTYSNQPQHFGDGTRLSIL.

The rearrangement links TRBV7-2 to TRBJ2-5; a possible D gene is TRBD1 (6 bases). Deletions cut 7 bases from V and 7 bases from J, with 22 bases between. CDR1 and CDR2 from the germline V gene are SGHTA and FQGNSA. This CDR3 comprises 15 residues. CDR3 in amino acids: CASTLGQGQGGTQYF. CDR3 DNA: TGTGCCAGCACCCTCGGGCAGGGGCAAGGTGGGACCCAGTACTTC.

The genes are TRBV9 and TRBJ1-2; no reliable D call. V dropped 0 bases and J dropped 0 bases, with 6 bases sitting between them. The CDR3 has 14 residues. Per the germline V gene, CDR1 is SGDLS and CDR2 is YYNGEE. DNA for the CDR3: TGTGCCAGCAGCGTAGCAGCGCCTAACTATGGCTACACCTTC. Translating gives CASSVAAPNYGYTF.